This T cell receptor beta chain came from a study of blood T cell repertoires in COVID-19. The overall study: Acute-phase and convalescent COVID-19 samples originated in the United States, Italy and Spain. Sources were T cells, B-cell-depleted T cells, or PBMCs; the material itself was cDNA or gDNA.

How the authors handled the data: Using reference gene primer amplification, nucleated cell counts were estimated. The assay was immunoSEQ multiplex PCR, and TCRdb's table has in-frame clones only and misses some. V and J calls and clone size come straight from that table; D and trimming were deduced from the DNA. The data contain tens of thousands of clones, around four fifths of them singletons. The germline V gene has CDR1 DFQATT and CDR2 SNEGSKA (reference sequence). The CDR3 sequence is 13 residues long. V lost 3 bases, J lost 2 bases, and 11 bases lay in between. The clonotype comes from a woman older than 75 with active or convalescent COVID-19. Material for sequencing was peripheral blood. The chain combines TRBV20-1 with TRBJ2-7; possible D gene TRBD2, 6 bases. As DNA, the CDR3 is TGCAGTGCTAGTGCGGGGTCACCCTACGAGCAGTACTTC. This gives the protein CSASAGSPYEQYF.